These 11 T cell receptor beta chains were sequenced from one sample in a study of blood T cell repertoires in COVID-19. The assay was immunoSEQ multiplex PCR, and TCRdb's table has in-frame clones only and misses some. The table records over 120,000 clones, about 80% of them present only once. Source material: peripheral blood. These receptors were taken from a woman over 75 with acute or convalescent COVID-19.

CDR3 protein: CASSGQGRAQPQHF. CDR3 nucleotide sequence: TGTGCCAGCAGCGGACAGGGAAGAGCTCAGCCCCAGCATTTT. This chain connects TRBV3-1 (or the pseudogene TRBV3-2) to TRBJ1-5; 8 nucleotides agree with TRBD1. The CDR3 runs to 14 residues. Trimming took 5 bases from V and 6 from J; bases not matched to a gene: 6. Germline V gene lookup returns CDR1 LGHDT and CDR2 YNNKEL (reference sequence).

The chain couples TRBV18 to TRBJ1-1; D perhaps matches TRBD1 (5 bases). The germline gives CDR1 KGHSH, CDR2 LQKENI. CDR3 length equals 14 residues. Trimming took 3 bases from V and 6 from J, leaving 14 bases between them. In DNA form, the CDR3 reads TGTGCCAGCTCACCCAGACAGAAAGGGGCTGAAGCTTTCTTT. Translated, it gives CASSPRQKGAEAFF.

The chain couples TRBV6-6 to TRBJ1-1; a weak D match, TRBD1 (5 bases). CDR3 length equals 13 residues. Trimming left V 5 bases short and J 5 bases short, with 12 bases between. Germline values: CDR1 MNHNY, CDR2 SVGAGI (reference sequence). The CDR3 DNA is TGTGCCAGCAGTACAGCCTCAGGGACTGAAGCTTTCTTT. Translation: CASSTASGTEAFF.

J is TRBJ1-6 and V is TRBV7-2; D is uncertain. V was trimmed by 5 bases and J by 11 bases, leaving 16 bases between them. The CDR3 length is 14 residues. The germline V gene has CDR1 SGHTA and CDR2 FQGNSA. The chain's CDR3 is CASSPTDVEAPLHF. The CDR3, as DNA: TGTGCCAGCAGCCCGACGGACGTGGAGGCACCCCTCCACTTT.

The chain uses TRBV9 and TRBJ1-2; a weak D match, TRBD1 (5 bases). V gave up 4 bases and J gave up 7 bases, with 11 bases separating them. The germline gives CDR1 SGDLS, CDR2 YYNGEE. This CDR3 contains 12 residues. The CDR3 loop is CASSLRVGGYTF. CDR3 DNA sequence: TGTGCCAGCAGCCTCAGGGTTGGTGGCTACACCTTC.

V is TRBV30 and J is TRBJ1-2; D might be TRBD1 (5 bases). The germline gives CDR1 GTSNPN, CDR2 SVGIG (reference sequence). The CDR3 sequence is 12 residues long. The V gene lost 2 bases and the J gene lost 8 bases, with 12 bases spanning the gap. CDR3 DNA sequence: TGTGCCTGGAGTTGGGGACTTGACGGCTACACCTTC. Its protein is CAWSWGLDGYTF.

The chain joins TRBV7-8 to TRBJ2-1, with D perhaps TRBD2 (5 bases). The length of the CDR3 is 15 residues. The V gene's germline CDR1 is SGHVS and CDR2 FQNEAQ. V was clipped by 5 bases and J by 0 bases, with 11 bases between them. The CDR3 DNA follows: TGTGCCAGCAGCCCCCGGGGTAGCTCCTACAATGAGCAGTTCTTC. As protein: CASSPRGSSYNEQFF.

The V gene is TRBV7-8, the J gene TRBJ1-4, with 7 bases matching TRBD1. Germline-derived CDR1 and CDR2 are SGHVS and FQNEAQ. This CDR3 contains 17 residues. The J segment lost 2 bases and the V segment lost 2 bases, leaving 8 bases of the junction unmatched. The CDR3 protein is CASSLRDSLITNEKLFF. The CDR3 DNA is TGTGCCAGCAGCTTAAGGGACAGCCTTATCACTAATGAAAAACTGTTTTTT.

V gene TRBV2 combines with J gene TRBJ2-3, with 11 bases that match TRBD2. CDR3 length: 17 residues. Germline values: CDR1 SNHLY, CDR2 FYNNEI. Losses at the gene ends were 4 bases for V and 3 bases for J; bases not matched to a gene: 9. CDR3 in DNA: TGTGCCAGCAGTGCCCGATTTGGGACTAGCGGAACAGATACGCAGTATTTT. It translates to CASSARFGTSGTDTQYF.

The chain employs TRBV9 and TRBJ1-2; perhaps TRBD1 as D (6 bases). V gave up 0 bases and J gave up 4 bases, with 16 bases separating them. The CDR3 loop spans 16 amino acids. Germline V gene data show CDR1 as SGDLS and CDR2 as YYNGEE. Here the CDR3 DNA reads TGTGCCAGCAGCGTAGGGGGGCGCCGGGATGGCTATGGCTACACCTTC. As protein: CASSVGGRRDGYGYTF.

V is TRBV7-2 and J is TRBJ2-7; TRBD2 aligns across 13 bases. V was pared by 1 base and J by 9 bases, with 15 bases of the junction left unmatched. The CDR3 contains 18 residues. From germline, CDR1 is SGHTA and CDR2 FQGNSA. The CDR3 nucleotides are TGTGCCAGCAGCTTAGTCCGGCGGACTAGCGGGGGAGCCCTAGGGCAGTACTTC. It yields the protein CASSLVRRTSGGALGQYF.